This T cell receptor (beta chain) is from a study of blood T cell repertoires in COVID-19. Germline CDR1 LGHDT, CDR2 YNNKEL (reference sequence). V shed 2 bases and J shed 2 bases, with 14 bases lying between them. CDR3 length: 16 residues. Per the study methods: Reference gene primer amplification in the assay estimated nucleated cell counts. The method was immunoSEQ multiplex PCR; TCRdb's version includes in-frame clones alone and lacks a portion of them. V, J and clone size derive from that table, while D and trimming were established from the DNA sequence. The table shows about 270,000 clones, with about 89% occurring only once.

This chain joins TRBV3-1 (or the pseudogene TRBV3-2) and TRBJ2-3, with TRBD2 as a possible D gene (5 bases). The receptor's source is a woman aged 45-65 years with acute or convalescent COVID-19. The sample consisted of peripheral blood. CDR3 bases: TGTGCCAGCAGCCAATTTCCCCGGGGATCCACAGATACGCAGTATTTT. Its translation is CASSQFPRGSTDTQYF.